Listed below are T cell receptor beta chains from one sample, sequenced in a study of shared clonotypes between healthy human individuals. Assay: immunoSEQ multiplex PCR; the TCRdb copy retains only in-frame clones and omits some. The table records some 630,000 clones, about two thirds of them present only once. Sequencing used memory CD4+ T cells sorted from blood. These receptors originate from a woman aged 25 to 39 in good health. Each CDR3 is given with its conserved first and last residue. Fields, in order: clone size, D gene, CDR3 length, J gene, V gene, CDR3 DNA, CDR3 protein. D genes are given only for firm matches. Clone size is shown for a subset of rows, as once, few, many or a class of expanded clone.

clone size: -
D gene: -
CDR3 length: 16
J gene: TRBJ2-1
V gene: TRBV11-3
CDR3 DNA: TGTGCCAGCAGCTCGCGACTAGGAGGTATCTACAATGAGCAGTTCTTC
CDR3 protein: CASSSRLGGIYNEQFF

clone size: -
D gene: TRBD2
CDR3 length: 15
J gene: TRBJ2-5
V gene: TRBV28
CDR3 DNA: TGTGCCAGCATTGCTAGCGGGAGGAGACAAGAGACCCAGTACTTC
CDR3 protein: CASIASGRRQETQYF

clone size: -
D gene: -
CDR3 length: 13
J gene: TRBJ1-2
V gene: TRBV28
CDR3 DNA: TGTGCCAGCAGTCTGGCAGCCAACTATGGCTACACCTTC
CDR3 protein: CASSLAANYGYTF

clone size: -
D gene: -
CDR3 length: 15
J gene: TRBJ2-7
V gene: TRBV5-4
CDR3 DNA: TGTGCCAGCAGCTTTTCGGAGGGTGGGTACTACGAGCAGTACTTC
CDR3 protein: CASSFSEGGYYEQYF

clone size: -
D gene: -
CDR3 length: 14
J gene: TRBJ2-7
V gene: TRBV5-1
CDR3 DNA: TGCGCCAGCAGCTTGGCCGGTCAAGCCTACGAGCAGTACTTC
CDR3 protein: CASSLAGQAYEQYF

clone size: -
D gene: -
CDR3 length: 15
J gene: TRBJ1-3
V gene: TRBV5-1
CDR3 DNA: TGCGCCAGCAGCTTGGCCGCGGGCTCTGGAAACACCATATATTTT
CDR3 protein: CASSLAAGSGNTIYF

clone size: -
D gene: -
CDR3 length: 15
J gene: TRBJ1-5
V gene: TRBV19
CDR3 DNA: TGTGCCAGTAGTATTAACGGGGATGGCAATCAGCCCCAGCATTTT
CDR3 protein: CASSINGDGNQPQHF

clone size: -
D gene: -
CDR3 length: 14
J gene: TRBJ1-3
V gene: TRBV5-1
CDR3 DNA: TGCGCCAGCAGCCTACAGCCCTCTGGAAACACCATATATTTT
CDR3 protein: CASSLQPSGNTIYF

clone size: once
D gene: TRBD2
CDR3 length: 14
J gene: TRBJ2-7
V gene: TRBV10-3
CDR3 DNA: TGTGCCATCAACTCAGGAGCGGGAGATCGCGAGCAGTACTTC
CDR3 protein: CAINSGAGDREQYF

clone size: -
D gene: TRBD1
CDR3 length: 14
J gene: TRBJ1-5
V gene: TRBV2
CDR3 DNA: TGTGCCAGCAGCTATGGACAGGGGTATCAGCCCCAGCATTTT
CDR3 protein: CASSYGQGYQPQHF

clone size: -
D gene: -
CDR3 length: 12
J gene: TRBJ2-7
V gene: TRBV2
CDR3 DNA: TGTGCCAGTCGGGACAACTCCTACGAGCAGTACTTC
CDR3 protein: CASRDNSYEQYF

clone size: once
D gene: TRBD1
CDR3 length: 14
J gene: TRBJ2-3
V gene: TRBV5-4
CDR3 DNA: TGTGCCAGCAGCCGGGACAGGGGCACAGATACGCAGTATTTT
CDR3 protein: CASSRDRGTDTQYF

clone size: -
D gene: -
CDR3 length: 14
J gene: TRBJ1-5
V gene: TRBV18
CDR3 DNA: TGTGCCAGCTCAACTGAGAGGCAGATGCAGCCCCAGCATTTT
CDR3 protein: CASSTERQMQPQHF

clone size: few
D gene: -
CDR3 length: 14
J gene: TRBJ2-7
V gene: TRBV5-1
CDR3 DNA: TGCGCCAGCAGCTTGAGTGACCAGCAAGACGAGCAGTACTTC
CDR3 protein: CASSLSDQQDEQYF

clone size: -
D gene: TRBD2
CDR3 length: 16
J gene: TRBJ2-7
V gene: TRBV28
CDR3 DNA: TGTGCCAGCAGTTTAAGTCTAGCGGGTGGTCCCTACGAGCAGTACTTC
CDR3 protein: CASSLSLAGGPYEQYF

clone size: -
D gene: -
CDR3 length: 16
J gene: TRBJ2-3
V gene: TRBV7-9
CDR3 DNA: TGTGCCAGCAGCCCCCCCGGGACGGGGAACGTGGGTACGCAGTATTTT
CDR3 protein: CASSPPGTGNVGTQYF

clone size: -
D gene: -
CDR3 length: 14
J gene: TRBJ2-7
V gene: TRBV4-2
CDR3 DNA: TGTGCCAGCAGCCAAGGGCTCCTCTCCTACGAGCAGTACTTC
CDR3 protein: CASSQGLLSYEQYF

clone size: -
D gene: -
CDR3 length: 16
J gene: TRBJ2-5
V gene: TRBV5-4
CDR3 DNA: TGTGCCAGCAGCTCTGGACGGGAGCAATCCCAAGAGACCCAGTACTTC
CDR3 protein: CASSSGREQSQETQYF

clone size: -
D gene: -
CDR3 length: 14
J gene: TRBJ1-1
V gene: TRBV30
CDR3 DNA: TGTGCCTGGAGTGTACTCGGCCCGGGATTAGGGGCTTTCTTT
CDR3 protein: CAWSVLGPGLGAFF

clone size: -
D gene: -
CDR3 length: 17
J gene: TRBJ1-4
V gene: TRBV10-3
CDR3 DNA: TGTGCCATCAGTGAGAGGAACCAGGGGTCAACTAATGAAAAACTGTTTTTT
CDR3 protein: CAISERNQGSTNEKLFF

clone size: -
D gene: TRBD1
CDR3 length: 18
J gene: TRBJ1-2
V gene: TRBV7-6
CDR3 DNA: TGTGCCAGCAGCTTGGGACAGGGGGCGCCGGCACTCGGGTATGGCTACACCTTC
CDR3 protein: CASSLGQGAPALGYGYTF

clone size: -
D gene: -
CDR3 length: 14
J gene: TRBJ2-7
V gene: TRBV11-2
CDR3 DNA: TGTGCCAGCAGCTTAGAGCGAGCGGGCTACGAGCAGTACTTC
CDR3 protein: CASSLERAGYEQYF

clone size: -
D gene: -
CDR3 length: 14
J gene: TRBJ1-4
V gene: TRBV5-1
CDR3 DNA: TGCGCCAGCAGCTTGGGGGGTACTAATGAAAAACTGTTTTTT
CDR3 protein: CASSLGGTNEKLFF

clone size: few
D gene: TRBD1
CDR3 length: 14
J gene: TRBJ2-1
V gene: TRBV19
CDR3 DNA: TGTGCCAGTACCGGGACAGGGACCTACAATGAGCAGTTCTTC
CDR3 protein: CASTGTGTYNEQFF

clone size: -
D gene: -
CDR3 length: 14
J gene: TRBJ1-2
V gene: TRBV6-6
CDR3 DNA: TGTGCCAGCAGTTACTCCGACAGGAGCTATGGCTACACCTTC
CDR3 protein: CASSYSDRSYGYTF

clone size: -
D gene: -
CDR3 length: 16
J gene: TRBJ2-1
V gene: TRBV7-6
CDR3 DNA: TGTGCCAGCAGCCCCCAAACCCCGCCCGCCTACAATGAGCAGTTCTTC
CDR3 protein: CASSPQTPPAYNEQFF

clone size: -
D gene: TRBD1
CDR3 length: 18
J gene: TRBJ2-7
V gene: TRBV6-1
CDR3 DNA: TGTGCCAGCAGTGGATCCAGGGGGCGAGCCCTATTATACTACGAGCAGTACTTC
CDR3 protein: CASSGSRGRALLYYEQYF

clone size: -
D gene: -
CDR3 length: 14
J gene: TRBJ2-3
V gene: TRBV7-9
CDR3 DNA: TGTGCCAGCAGCTTGGGACCCCACGGAGATACGCAGTATTTT
CDR3 protein: CASSLGPHGDTQYF

clone size: -
D gene: -
CDR3 length: 13
J gene: TRBJ1-1
V gene: TRBV4-2
CDR3 DNA: TGTGCCAGCAGCCAAGTGGAGAACACTGAAGCTTTCTTT
CDR3 protein: CASSQVENTEAFF

clone size: -
D gene: -
CDR3 length: 13
J gene: TRBJ2-7
V gene: TRBV25-1
CDR3 DNA: TGTGCCAGCAGAAATAGCGTGGAGGTCGAGCAGTACTTC
CDR3 protein: CASRNSVEVEQYF

clone size: few
D gene: -
CDR3 length: 19
J gene: TRBJ1-4
V gene: TRBV4-1
CDR3 DNA: TGCGCCAGCAGCCAAGCCGTAGTGAGACAGATTGCAACTAATGAAAAACTGTTTTTT
CDR3 protein: CASSQAVVRQIATNEKLFF

clone size: -
D gene: -
CDR3 length: 12
J gene: TRBJ2-5
V gene: TRBV9
CDR3 DNA: TGTGCCAGCAGCGTAGCGGGAGAGACCCAGTACTTC
CDR3 protein: CASSVAGETQYF

clone size: -
D gene: -
CDR3 length: 15
J gene: TRBJ1-5
V gene: TRBV28
CDR3 DNA: TGTGCCAGCAGTTCTAGTTTGGGGGGAGGTCAGCCCCAGCATTTT
CDR3 protein: CASSSSLGGGQPQHF

clone size: once
D gene: TRBD2
CDR3 length: 13
J gene: TRBJ2-7
V gene: TRBV28
CDR3 DNA: TGTGCCAGCATCTTCGGGGGGGGCTACGAGCAGTACTTC
CDR3 protein: CASIFGGGYEQYF

clone size: few
D gene: -
CDR3 length: 15
J gene: TRBJ1-6
V gene: TRBV19
CDR3 DNA: TGTGCCAGTAGGAGTCCGCGTGCGGGGAATTCACCCCTCCACTTT
CDR3 protein: CASRSPRAGNSPLHF

clone size: -
D gene: TRBD1
CDR3 length: 15
J gene: TRBJ2-1
V gene: TRBV6-5
CDR3 DNA: TGTGCCACCATTGATGGGACAGGCTCCTACAATGAGCAGTTCTTC
CDR3 protein: CATIDGTGSYNEQFF

clone size: -
D gene: -
CDR3 length: 13
J gene: TRBJ2-5
V gene: TRBV10-1
CDR3 DNA: TGCGCCAGCAGTAACAGCCAGCAAGAGACCCAGTACTTC
CDR3 protein: CASSNSQQETQYF

clone size: -
D gene: -
CDR3 length: 14
J gene: TRBJ1-5
V gene: TRBV25-1
CDR3 DNA: TGTGCCAGCAGTTTAAGGGGTTCGGCTCAGCCCCAGCATTTT
CDR3 protein: CASSLRGSAQPQHF

clone size: -
D gene: TRBD2
CDR3 length: 14
J gene: TRBJ2-2
V gene: TRBV11-3
CDR3 DNA: TGTGCCAGCAGCTTCTCGGGAGGCACCGGGGAGCTGTTTTTT
CDR3 protein: CASSFSGGTGELFF

clone size: -
D gene: -
CDR3 length: 17
J gene: TRBJ1-5
V gene: TRBV7-9
CDR3 DNA: TGTGCCAGCAGCTTAGCTAAGGGGGGAGTTGAGGATCAGCCCCAGCATTTT
CDR3 protein: CASSLAKGGVEDQPQHF

clone size: -
D gene: TRBD1
CDR3 length: 19
J gene: TRBJ1-1
V gene: TRBV28
CDR3 DNA: TGTGCCAGCCCCCGATACCCTGAGGAACAGGGGGCAATGAACACTGAAGCTTTCTTT
CDR3 protein: CASPRYPEEQGAMNTEAFF

clone size: -
D gene: TRBD1
CDR3 length: 17
J gene: TRBJ2-6
V gene: TRBV4-1
CDR3 DNA: TGCGCCAGCAGCCAAGCAGGGGGAAGCTCTGGGGCCAACGTCCTGACTTTC
CDR3 protein: CASSQAGGSSGANVLTF

clone size: -
D gene: -
CDR3 length: 13
J gene: TRBJ2-3
V gene: TRBV27
CDR3 DNA: TGTGCCAGCAGCACGGGGTTTTCAGATACGCAGTATTTT
CDR3 protein: CASSTGFSDTQYF

clone size: -
D gene: TRBD1
CDR3 length: 15
J gene: TRBJ2-7
V gene: TRBV6-5
CDR3 DNA: TGTGCCAGCAGGGACCCCGGGACAGGGAACTACGAGCAGTACTTC
CDR3 protein: CASRDPGTGNYEQYF

clone size: once
D gene: -
CDR3 length: 14
J gene: TRBJ2-5
V gene: TRBV9
CDR3 DNA: TGTGCCAGCAGCGTAGGACTATTCGGTGAGACCCAGTACTTC
CDR3 protein: CASSVGLFGETQYF

clone size: -
D gene: -
CDR3 length: 12
J gene: TRBJ1-2
V gene: TRBV5-6
CDR3 DNA: TGTGCCAGCAGCGCTGACGACTATGGCTACACCTTC
CDR3 protein: CASSADDYGYTF

clone size: -
D gene: TRBD1
CDR3 length: 15
J gene: TRBJ1-1
V gene: TRBV4-1
CDR3 DNA: TGCGCCAGCAGCCAAATCGACAGGGACAACACTGAAGCTTTCTTT
CDR3 protein: CASSQIDRDNTEAFF

clone size: -
D gene: -
CDR3 length: 16
J gene: TRBJ2-4
V gene: TRBV5-6
CDR3 DNA: TGTGCCAGCAGCTTGGGGCTTACCCAAGGCAAAAACATTCAGTACTTC
CDR3 protein: CASSLGLTQGKNIQYF

clone size: -
D gene: -
CDR3 length: 16
J gene: TRBJ2-7
V gene: TRBV6-1
CDR3 DNA: TGTGCCAGCAGTGACCCGGGACTCGCGAACTCCTACGAGCAGTACTTC
CDR3 protein: CASSDPGLANSYEQYF

clone size: -
D gene: TRBD1
CDR3 length: 15
J gene: TRBJ2-4
V gene: TRBV5-1
CDR3 DNA: TGCGCCAGCAGCTTAAGGCGACAGGGGGAAAACATTCAGTACTTC
CDR3 protein: CASSLRRQGENIQYF

clone size: -
D gene: -
CDR3 length: 15
J gene: TRBJ2-3
V gene: TRBV10-1
CDR3 DNA: TGCGCCAGCAGTGAGTCCAGTCTCGGCACAGATACGCAGTATTTT
CDR3 protein: CASSESSLGTDTQYF

clone size: -
D gene: TRBD1
CDR3 length: 15
J gene: TRBJ2-7
V gene: TRBV2
CDR3 DNA: TGTGCCAGCAGTGAACCGAGGACAGGGGGCCACGAGCAGTACTTC
CDR3 protein: CASSEPRTGGHEQYF

clone size: -
D gene: -
CDR3 length: 14
J gene: TRBJ2-7
V gene: TRBV7-8
CDR3 DNA: TGTGCCAGCAGCTTAGCGGGGCAGTCCTACGAGCAGTACTTC
CDR3 protein: CASSLAGQSYEQYF

clone size: -
D gene: TRBD1
CDR3 length: 18
J gene: TRBJ2-7
V gene: TRBV7-6
CDR3 DNA: TGTGCCAGCAGCTCTCGAGGGTTGCGTGACAGGGGGTCCTACGAGCAGTACTTC
CDR3 protein: CASSSRGLRDRGSYEQYF

clone size: -
D gene: TRBD1
CDR3 length: 13
J gene: TRBJ1-1
V gene: TRBV30
CDR3 DNA: TGTGCCTGGACTTGGACAGGGCAGGGTGAAGCTTTCTTT
CDR3 protein: CAWTWTGQGEAFF